What follows are 25 T cell receptor beta chains derived from one specimen sequenced in a study of control samples from healthy donors and cancer patients. TCRdb keeps only in-frame clones here, not all; method: immunoSEQ multiplex PCR. The sample holds roughly 100,000 clones; 92% are singletons and the top ten take around 2.8%. Sequencing was performed on blood. The receptors come from a human donor in good health. The donor label of this sample is uncertain.

The genes are TRBV10-3 and TRBJ1-1; no clear D gene. The germline V and J ends were trimmed by 2 bases and 1 base, with 11 bases remaining between them. CDR3 length equals 15 residues. The germline V gene encodes CDR1 ENHRY and CDR2 SYGVKD. CDR3 protein: CAISETPGKNTEAFF. CDR3 in DNA: TGTGCCATCAGTGAGACCCCGGGAAAGAACACTGAAGCTTTCTTT.

The sample holds one count of this clone. V gene TRBV29-1 combines with J gene TRBJ1-1; 7 nucleotides match TRBD1. Germline CDR1 reads SQVTM; CDR2 reads ANQGSEA. Unmatched junction bases numbered 8, after V lost 5 bases and J lost 8 bases. The CDR3 loop spans 12 amino acids. In nucleotides, the CDR3 is TGCAGCGTTCGGCAGGGGGAAGGCGAAGCTTTCTTT. This sequence encodes CSVRQGEGEAFF.

As for this clone: Its ends do not fully match the called genes, so a read error is possible. J is TRBJ2-7 and V is TRBV5-1, with 11 bases lining up with TRBD1. The CDR3 runs to 13 residues. Germline V gives CDR1 SGHRS, CDR2 YFSETQ. The DNA of the CDR3 is TGCGCCAGCAGCCGAGATGGGACAGGGGGATGTCACTTC. It specifies CASSRDGTGGCHF.

This clone has only a few counts. This sample includes further DNA sequences coding for the same CDR3. The rearrangement joins TRBV10-3 to TRBJ1-2; D unresolved. The CDR3 is 12 residues long. The V gene lost 1 base and the J gene lost 9 bases, with 9 bases spanning the gap. Looked up from germline, CDR1 is ENHRY and CDR2 is SYGVKD. CDR3 sequence reads: CAISELGRSYTF. CDR3 coding DNA: TGTGCCATCAGTGAGTTAGGGAGGAGCTACACCTTC.

The rearrangement uses TRBV5-1 and TRBJ1-4; 8 positions agree with TRBD1. The CDR3 is 16 amino acids. Unmatched junction bases numbered 4, after V lost 3 bases and J lost 0 bases. Germline CDR1 SGHRS, CDR2 YFSETQ. CDR3 DNA sequence: TGCGCCAGCAGCTCGGGACAGGAAACAACTAATGAAAAACTGTTTTTT. It codes for CASSSGQETTNEKLFF.

V is TRBV7-9 and J is TRBJ1-2, with 7 bases matching TRBD1. Losses at the gene ends were 2 bases for V and 4 bases for J; bases not matched to a gene: 10. The CDR3 totals 16 residues. Per germline, CDR1 SEHNR and CDR2 FQNEAQ (reference sequence). The CDR3 DNA reads TGTGCCAGCAGCTTACGGGGAAGAGGGGGCCGCTATGGCTACACCTTC. Translating it yields CASSLRGRGGRYGYTF.

This clone was detected a few times. Within the sample, other DNA sequences also encode this same CDR3. The chain carries TRBV5-1 and TRBJ2-3; D gene unclear. V dropped 0 bases and J dropped 0 bases, with 5 bases sitting between them. The V gene's germline CDR1 is SGHRS and CDR2 YFSETQ. The CDR3 is 14 amino acids. The CDR3 sequence: CASSLGGSTDTQYF. As DNA, the CDR3 is TGCGCCAGCAGCTTGGGGGGAAGCACAGATACGCAGTATTTT.

CDR3 amino acids: CASSLEGDGNTIYF. CDR3 nucleotides: TGCGCCAGCAGCTTGGAAGGGGATGGAAACACCATATATTTT. V is TRBV5-1 and J is TRBJ1-3; tentatively, D is TRBD1 (5 bases). Per germline, CDR1 SGHRS and CDR2 YFSETQ. The CDR3 loop spans 14 amino acids. V was pared by 0 bases and J by 3 bases, with 7 bases between.

The chain has TRBV5-1 and TRBJ1-1; D is undetermined. Germline CDR1 and CDR2: SGHRS and YFSETQ. This CDR3 has 15 amino acids. V was cut by 3 bases and J by 4 bases, with 16 bases left in between. The CDR3 sequence is CASSSGAIGPTEAFF. DNA for the CDR3: TGCGCCAGCAGCTCCGGTGCCATCGGGCCCACTGAAGCTTTCTTT.

V gene TRBV19 combines with J gene TRBJ1-4; TRBD1 matches at 10 bases. The junction had 7 bases not matched to a gene; V was cut back by 5 bases and J by 7 bases. Germline-derived CDR1 and CDR2 are LNHDA and SQIVND (reference sequence). This CDR3 region has 15 residues. The CDR3 DNA is TGTGCCAGTAGTCAACGGACAGGGGGGGGTGAAAAACTGTTTTTT. Translating gives CASSQRTGGGEKLFF.

The V gene is TRBV5-1, the J gene TRBJ2-7; D call uncertain. CDR3 size: 14 residues. In germline, CDR1 is SGHRS, CDR2 YFSETQ. Trimming removed 6 bases from V and 0 bases from J, with 13 bases in between. CDR3 sequence (DNA): TGCGCCAGCACAACCCAGGCCGGCTCCTACGAGCAGTACTTC. Its translation is CASTTQAGSYEQYF.

The chain recombines TRBV12-3 or TRBV12-4 with TRBJ1-5, with D possibly TRBD1 on 5 matching bases. Trimming cost V 5 bases and J 6 bases, with 11 bases left between them. This CDR3 is built from 13 residues. CDR3 DNA: TGTGCCAGCAGTCAGGGTGTGGGTCAGCCCCAGCATTTT. It translates to CASSQGVGQPQHF.

V gene TRBV5-1 combines with J gene TRBJ2-1; 10 positions match TRBD2. V dropped 0 bases and J dropped 9; count of bases not matched to a gene: 3. Germline V lookup: CDR1 SGHRS, CDR2 YFSETQ. The CDR3 contains 14 residues. The CDR3 reads CASSLGTSGAEQFF. The CDR3 region has the DNA TGCGCCAGCAGCTTGGGTACTAGCGGGGCTGAGCAGTTCTTC. The whole variable domain, filled in from reference TRBV5-1 and TRBJ2-1, reads KAGVTQTPRYLIKTRGQQVTLSCSPISGHRSVSWYQQTPGQGLQFLFEYFSETQRNKGNFPGRFSGRQFSNSRSEMNVSTLELGDSALYLCASSLGTSGAEQFFGPGTRLTVL.

V usage is TRBV28 and J usage is TRBJ2-2; weak D call: TRBD2 (5 bases). CDR3 length: 13 residues. The germline V gene encodes CDR1 MDHEN and CDR2 SYDVKM. V gave up 8 bases and J gave up 4 bases, with 11 bases separating them. The CDR3 loop is CASGRRSTGELFF. The CDR3 DNA is TGTGCCAGCGGGAGACGGTCCACCGGGGAGCTGTTTTTT.

J is TRBJ2-1 and V is TRBV9, with D possibly matching TRBD2 (6 bases). Trimming pared 4 bases from V and 8 bases from J, leaving 28 bases between. In germline, CDR1 is SGDLS, CDR2 YYNGEE. The CDR3 has 18 residues. The CDR3 reads CASSFDGGASALRDEQFF. In nucleotides, the CDR3 is TGTGCCAGCAGCTTTGACGGCGGGGCTAGCGCCTTGAGGGATGAGCAGTTCTTC. The full variable domain, completed using reference TRBV9 and TRBJ2-1, is DSGVTQTPKHLITATGQRVTLRCSPRSGDLSVYWYQQSLDQGLQFLIQYYNGEERAKGNILERFSAQQFPDLHSELNLSSLELGDSALYFCASSFDGGASALRDEQFFGPGTRLTVL.

The chain is built from TRBV27 and TRBJ2-1, with 11 bases that match TRBD2. The ends lost 6 bases at V and 4 bases at J; junction bases unmatched: 8. CDR1 MNHEY and CDR2 SMNVEV come from the germline V gene (reference sequence). The CDR3 totals 16 residues. Here the CDR3 reads CASSRPLAGGYNEQFF. DNA for the CDR3: TGTGCCAGCAGCCGACCCCTAGCGGGGGGTTACAATGAGCAGTTCTTC.

This clone was observed once. This chain uses TRBV7-9 with TRBJ2-7; D may be TRBD2 (6 bases). Germline V gene sequence: CDR1 SEHNR, CDR2 FQNEAQ (reference sequence). The CDR3 length is 12 residues. Trimming stripped 0 bases from V and 6 bases from J, with 6 bases between. CDR3 in amino acids: CASSLAGGEQYF. CDR3 in DNA: TGTGCCAGCAGCTTAGCGGGGGGCGAGCAGTACTTC.

CDR3 DNA: TGTGCCAGCAGCTTTGGGACAGGGGACTACGAGCAGTACGTC. Translated, it gives CASSFGTGDYEQYV. The V and J genes are TRBV7-8 and TRBJ2-7; TRBD1 matches 10 bases. Trimming at V came to 3 bases and at J to 3 bases, leaving 2 bases not matched to a gene. This CDR3 is 14 amino acids long. CDR1 and CDR2 (germline): SGHVS, FQNEAQ.

The chain employs TRBV30 and TRBJ2-7; D tentatively fits TRBD1 or TRBD2 (5 bases each). V lost 0 bases to trimming and J lost 3 bases, with 15 bases between them. This CDR3 is 15 amino acids long. CDR1 is GTSNPN and CDR2 is SVGIG in the germline V gene (reference sequence). The CDR3 here is CAWSVPGGGHYEQYF. The CDR3 coding sequence is TGTGCCTGGAGTGTACCCGGAGGCGGACACTACGAGCAGTACTTC.

V is TRBV19 and J is TRBJ1-4; 12 positions agree with TRBD1. After removal of 4 bases from V and 7 bases from J, the junction contained 10 bases not matched to a gene. The V gene's germline CDR1 is LNHDA and CDR2 SQIVND (reference sequence). The CDR3 sequence is 17 residues long. This chain's CDR3 is CASSTGTGGAVAEKLFF. CDR3 nucleotide sequence: TGTGCCAGTAGTACCGGGACAGGGGGCGCAGTCGCTGAAAAACTGTTTTTT.

J is TRBJ1-5 and V is TRBV7-2; D not resolved. Between the trimmed V and J ends, which lost 5 bases and 0 bases, there was a span of 11 bases. The CDR3 is made up of 15 amino acids. Germline CDR1 reads SGHTA; CDR2 reads FQGNSA. The CDR3 reads CASSTTGISNQPQHF. DNA for the CDR3: TGTGCCAGCAGCACGACTGGAATTAGCAATCAGCCCCAGCATTTT.

The rearrangement joins TRBV6-5 to TRBJ1-1; D possibly corresponds to TRBD1 (6 bases). V was cut by 7 bases and J by 11 bases, with 20 bases left in between. The CDR3 covers 13 residues. Germline V CDR1 and CDR2: MNHEY, SVGAGI. The CDR3: CASMTLGAVVAFF. CDR3 bases: TGTGCCAGCATGACATTGGGGGCCGTCGTCGCTTTCTTT.

The chain employs TRBV18 and TRBJ2-3; TRBD2 agrees at 9 bases. There are 15 residues in the CDR3. Germline trimming cut 1 base from V and 5 bases from J; bases unmatched to any gene: 4. Germline CDR1 KGHSH, CDR2 LQKENI. CDR3 in DNA: TGTGCCAGCTCACCACTAGCGGGGGATCTAGATACGCAGTATTTT. It specifies CASSPLAGDLDTQYF.

J is TRBJ2-1 and V is TRBV7-9; D remains ambiguous. Trimming removed 5 bases from V and 4 bases from J, with 3 bases in between. This CDR3 contains 11 residues. Per germline, CDR1 SEHNR and CDR2 FQNEAQ (reference sequence). In DNA form, the CDR3 reads TGTGCCAGCAGCGATTACAATGAGCAGTTCTTC. It yields the protein CASSDYNEQFF.

This sequence joins TRBV3-1 (or the pseudogene TRBV3-2) and TRBJ2-1; possibly TRBD1 or TRBD2 for D (5 bases each). CDR1 is LGHDT, CDR2 YNNKEL, per germline (reference sequence). Between the trimmed V and J ends, which lost 4 bases and 3 bases, there was a span of 13 bases. This CDR3 is built from 15 residues. The CDR3 nucleotides read TGTGCCAGCAGCCCTCCCGGGACGAACTACAATGAGCAGTTCTTC. This translates into CASSPPGTNYNEQFF.